A single sample gave rise to the 24 T cell receptor beta chains below, sequenced in a study of T cell responses to AZD1222 COVID-19 vaccine. Profiling relied on immunoSEQ multiplex PCR, and the TCRdb table lists in-frame clones only, not all of them. This sample has roughly 150,000 clones; around 88% occur once, and the top ten carry roughly 0.98%. The source material was peripheral blood, sampled 28 days after the second AZD1222 dose. Receptor source: an adult who received the AZD1222 COVID-19 vaccine.

The CDR3 sequence: CASSTTGGAGETQYF. DNA for the CDR3: TGTGCCAGCAGTACCACAGGGGGCGCCGGGGAGACCCAGTACTTC. The rearrangement uses TRBV7-6 and TRBJ2-5, with 9 bases matching TRBD1. This CDR3 spans 15 amino acids. The germline CDR1 and CDR2 sequences are SGHVS and FNYEAQ. V dropped 6 bases and J dropped 5; count of bases not matched to a gene: 10.

The chain has TRBV6-5 and TRBJ1-1, with 7 nucleotides matching TRBD1. The CDR3 contains 15 residues. CDR1 and CDR2 from the germline V gene are MNHEY and SVGAGI. The V gene end was trimmed by 6 bases and the J gene end by 4 bases; junction bases not matched to a gene: 11. This CDR3 is CASRERGLGGTEAFF. CDR3 bases: TGTGCCAGCAGAGAGAGGGGGCTCGGGGGCACTGAAGCTTTCTTT.

A single count supports this clone. This chain joins TRBV30 and TRBJ1-1; 8 nucleotides agree with TRBD1. This CDR3 comprises 12 residues. V was pared by 4 bases and J by 3 bases, with 1 base of the junction left unmatched. CDR1 and CDR2 (germline): GTSNPN, SVGIG (reference sequence). The CDR3 bases are TGTGCCTGGACAGGGGGCTACACTGAAGCTTTCTTT. As protein: CAWTGGYTEAFF. Based on the CDR3 plus reference TRBV30 and TRBJ1-1, the full variable domain is SQTIHQWPATLVQPVGSPLSLECTVEGTSNPNLYWYRQAAGRGLQLLFYSVGIGQISSEVPQNLSASRPQDRQFILSSKKLLLSDSGFYLCAWTGGYTEAFFGQGTRLTVV.

The V call is TRBV7-9, the J call TRBJ2-3; 9 bases map to TRBD2. Germline trimming cut 5 bases from V and 4 bases from J; bases unmatched to any gene: 10. Germline V gene lookup returns CDR1 SEHNR and CDR2 FQNEAQ (reference sequence). There are 16 residues in the CDR3. The CDR3 bases are TGTGCCAGCAGCCCCACCGCGGGGGGGATCCCAGATACGCAGTATTTT. Translating it yields CASSPTAGGIPDTQYF. The variable domain in full, completed from reference TRBV7-9 and TRBJ2-3, reads DTGVSQNPRHKITKRGQNVTFRCDPISEHNRLYWYRQTLGQGPEFLTYFQNEAQLEKSRLLSDRFSAERPKGSFSTLEIQRTEQGDSAMYLCASSPTAGGIPDTQYFGPGTRLTVL.

V usage is TRBV30 and J usage is TRBJ2-6, with D possibly TRBD1 on 6 matching bases. This CDR3 is 17 amino acids long. Germline loops: CDR1 GTSNPN, CDR2 SVGIG (reference sequence). V was trimmed by 0 bases and J by 0 bases, leaving 12 bases between them. The CDR3 loop reads CAWSVQGSNSGANVLTF. In DNA form, the CDR3 reads TGTGCCTGGAGTGTACAGGGATCTAACTCTGGGGCCAACGTCCTGACTTTC.

In this sample, this clone turned up once. The gene calls are TRBV27 and TRBJ2-7; no clear D. Trimming took 4 bases from V and 0 from J, leaving 10 bases between them. Germline values: CDR1 MNHEY, CDR2 SMNVEV (reference sequence). The CDR3 is 14 residues long. CDR3 DNA sequence: TGTGCCAGCAGTTCCGATCACAGCTCCTACGAGCAGTACTTC. Translating it yields CASSSDHSSYEQYF.

The chain uses TRBV7-8 and TRBJ2-5; 8 nucleotides line up with TRBD2. The germline V gene encodes CDR1 SGHVS and CDR2 FQNEAQ. V shed 4 bases and J 2 bases; nucleotides not matched to a gene: 15. This CDR3 has 18 residues. CDR3 coding DNA: TGTGCCAGCAGCTCCCCTCGTTGGCGGGGGGAATTACAAGAGACCCAGTACTTC. It specifies CASSSPRWRGELQETQYF.

A single count supports this clone. The gene calls are TRBV7-9 and TRBJ2-7, with D possibly called TRBD1 or TRBD2 (5 bases each). V was pared by 5 bases and J by 3 bases, with 8 bases between. Germline CDR1 SEHNR, CDR2 FQNEAQ (reference sequence). CDR3 length: 12 residues. This chain's CDR3 is CASSRDGYEQYF. CDR3 nucleotide sequence: TGTGCCAGCAGCCGGGACGGCTACGAGCAGTACTTC.

The J gene is TRBJ1-5, the V gene TRBV3-1 (or the pseudogene TRBV3-2); no reliable D call. In germline, CDR1 is LGHDT, CDR2 YNNKEL (reference sequence). Trimming pared 1 base from V and 1 base from J, leaving 2 bases between. The CDR3 is 13 amino acids. CDR3 coding DNA: TGTGCCAGCAGCCAAGCCAGCAATCAGCCCCAGCATTTT. It translates to CASSQASNQPQHF.

This chain links TRBV11-1 with TRBJ1-6, with no clear D. This CDR3 has 13 residues. V lost 0 bases, J lost 10 bases, and 7 bases lay in between. Germline CDR1 reads SGHAT; CDR2 reads FQDESV (reference sequence). Here the CDR3 reads CASSLALGSPLHF. For the CDR3, the DNA is TGTGCCAGCAGCTTAGCCCTCGGGTCACCCCTCCACTTT. The full variable domain, rest sourced from reference TRBV11-1 and TRBJ1-6, is EAEVAQSPRYKITEKSQAVAFWCDPISGHATLYWYRQILGQGPELLVQFQDESVVDDSQLPKDRFSAERLKGVDSTLKIQPAELGDSAMYLCASSLALGSPLHFGNGTRLTVT.

V gene TRBV11-2 combines with J gene TRBJ2-2; no definite D call. The V gene's germline CDR1 is SGHAT and CDR2 FQNNGV. There are 15 residues in the CDR3. The germline V and J ends were trimmed by 5 bases and 3 bases, with 13 bases remaining between them. CDR3 loop: CASSKSRAYTGELFF. Here the CDR3 DNA reads TGTGCCAGCAGCAAGTCCCGGGCCTACACCGGGGAGCTGTTTTTT.

CDR3 protein: CASSQTSGGPSGTQYF. CDR3 nucleotide sequence: TGTGCCAGCAGCCAGACTAGCGGGGGTCCGTCGGGGACCCAGTACTTC. The chain combines TRBV7-8 with TRBJ2-5; 12 bases align to TRBD2. J was trimmed by 7 bases and V by 5 bases; bases with no gene match: 11. Germline V gene lookup returns CDR1 SGHVS and CDR2 FQNEAQ. The CDR3 spans 16 residues. The variable domain in full, with the rest retrieved from reference TRBV7-8 and TRBJ2-5, is GAGVSQSPRYKVAKRGQDVALRCDPISGHVSLFWYQQALGQGPEFLTYFQNEAQLDKSGLPSDRFFAERPEGSVSTLKIQRTQQEDSAVYLCASSQTSGGPSGTQYFGPGTRLLVL.

The chain is built from TRBV18 and TRBJ1-4; D gene ambiguous. The CDR3 is made up of 15 amino acids. CDR1 KGHSH and CDR2 LQKENI come from the germline V gene. The V end was cut by 2 bases, the J end by 0 bases, with 7 bases between. The CDR3 sequence is CASSPREATNEKLFF. The CDR3 nucleotides read TGTGCCAGCTCACCAAGAGAAGCAACTAATGAAAAACTGTTTTTT.

The chain has TRBV28 and TRBJ2-7; D gene ambiguous. CDR3 length equals 17 residues. Germline CDR1 and CDR2: MDHEN and SYDVKM. V was trimmed by 6 bases and J by 7 bases, leaving 28 bases between them. CDR3 DNA: TGTGCCAGCAGCGCGGCGTCTGGGCGCTCTATAAAAGAAGAGCAGTACTTC. Translating it yields CASSAASGRSIKEEQYF.

The chain uses TRBV6-9 and TRBJ2-2, with D maybe TRBD1 (5 bases). Per the germline V gene, CDR1 is MNHGY and CDR2 is SVAAGI. V lost 6 bases and J lost 3, with 8 bases in between. The CDR3 extends over 13 amino acids. The CDR3 sequence is CASRGPDTGELFF. CDR3 in DNA: TGTGCCAGCAGGGGGCCCGACACCGGGGAGCTGTTTTTT.

The chain links TRBV9 to TRBJ2-3, with unresolved D. The CDR3 consists of 12 residues. Germline-derived CDR1 and CDR2 are SGDLS and YYNGEE. Trimming pared 4 bases from V and 1 base from J, leaving 4 bases between. The CDR3 bases are TGTGCCAGCAGCTCCCGCACAGATACGCAGTATTTT. Its translation: CASSSRTDTQYF.

This rearrangement joins TRBV4-3 to TRBJ1-1; 7 nucleotides agree with TRBD1. Trimming cost V 4 bases and J 4 bases; bases outside gene matches: 6. Germline CDR1 is LGHNA and CDR2 is YSLEER. The CDR3 length is 14 residues. The CDR3, as DNA: TGCGCCAGCAGCCTATCAGGGGGTGGCACTGAAGCTTTCTTT. Encoded protein: CASSLSGGGTEAFF.

The chain links TRBV2 to TRBJ2-3, with a tentative D call TRBD2 (6 bases). CDR1 SNHLY and CDR2 FYNNEI come from the germline V gene. V gave up 5 bases and J gave up 3 bases, with 15 bases separating them. This CDR3 comprises 15 residues. The CDR3 protein is CASSPWAGMTDTQYF. Written as DNA, the CDR3 is TGTGCCAGCAGTCCCTGGGCGGGGATGACAGATACGCAGTATTTT. Using reference TRBV2 and TRBJ2-3 for the parts outside the CDR3, the full variable domain is EPEVTQTPSHQVTQMGQEVILRCVPISNHLYFYWYRQILGQKVEFLVSFYNNEISEKSEIFDDQFSVERPDGSNFTLKIRSTKLEDSAMYFCASSPWAGMTDTQYFGPGTRLTVL.

The CDR3 coding sequence is TGTGCCTGGAGGGGGGGGACAGGCGCCCAAAGCTCCTACAATGAGCAGTTCTTC. Translated, it gives CAWRGGTGAQSSYNEQFF. This chain uses TRBV30 with TRBJ2-1; maybe TRBD1 (8 bases). V shed 3 bases and J shed 0 bases, with 21 bases lying between them. The CDR3 is 18 residues long. Germline V gene lookup returns CDR1 GTSNPN and CDR2 SVGIG (reference sequence). The whole variable domain, remainder taken from reference TRBV30 and TRBJ2-1, is SQTIHQWPATLVQPVGSPLSLECTVEGTSNPNLYWYRQAAGRGLQLLFYSVGIGQISSEVPQNLSASRPQDRQFILSSKKLLLSDSGFYLCAWRGGTGAQSSYNEQFFGPGTRLTVL.

The chain uses TRBV7-8 and TRBJ1-5, with D uncertain. V was trimmed by 5 bases and J by 4 bases, leaving 21 bases between them. Germline values: CDR1 SGHVS, CDR2 FQNEAQ. CDR3 size: 17 residues. CDR3 coding DNA: TGTGCCAGCAGCCACCTTACTGGACGGAGAGGTAATCAGCCCCAGCATTTT. It encodes CASSHLTGRRGNQPQHF.

The chain uses TRBV11-3 and TRBJ2-5; 11 positions agree with TRBD2. This CDR3 contains 15 residues. J lost 4 bases, V lost 5 bases, and 6 bases had no gene match. In germline, CDR1 is SGHNT, CDR2 YENEEA. The CDR3 DNA reads TGTGCCAGCAGCGAGACGACTAGCGGGGTAGAGACCCAGTACTTC. It specifies CASSETTSGVETQYF.

The CDR3 DNA follows: TGTGCCAGCAGCTACGACAGGGGCAACTATGGCTACACCTTC. This codes for CASSYDRGNYGYTF. The chain uses TRBV7-2 and TRBJ1-2, with 8 bases aligning to TRBD1. There are 14 residues in the CDR3. In germline, CDR1 is SGHTA, CDR2 FQGNSA. With 4 bases clipped from V and 2 bases from J, the junction kept 3 bases outside the gene matches.

The DNA of the CDR3 is TGTGCCAGCAGCCCAGACAGGGGCCTCACCGGGGAGCTGTTTTTT. It encodes CASSPDRGLTGELFF. This chain uses TRBV6-5 with TRBJ2-2; 8 nucleotides line up with TRBD1. Germline V gives CDR1 MNHEY, CDR2 SVGAGI. V shed 6 bases, J shed 4 bases, and the junction held 7 bases outside the gene matches. The CDR3 consists of 15 residues.

The rearrangement links TRBV6-6 to TRBJ2-7, with 7 bases matching TRBD2. V lost 7 bases, J lost 3 bases, and 3 bases stayed unmatched. Germline V gene lookup returns CDR1 MNHNY and CDR2 SVGAGI (reference sequence). This CDR3 is 12 amino acids long. The CDR3 sequence is CASTASGYEQYF. The CDR3 DNA follows: TGTGCCAGCACGGCTAGCGGCTACGAGCAGTACTTC.